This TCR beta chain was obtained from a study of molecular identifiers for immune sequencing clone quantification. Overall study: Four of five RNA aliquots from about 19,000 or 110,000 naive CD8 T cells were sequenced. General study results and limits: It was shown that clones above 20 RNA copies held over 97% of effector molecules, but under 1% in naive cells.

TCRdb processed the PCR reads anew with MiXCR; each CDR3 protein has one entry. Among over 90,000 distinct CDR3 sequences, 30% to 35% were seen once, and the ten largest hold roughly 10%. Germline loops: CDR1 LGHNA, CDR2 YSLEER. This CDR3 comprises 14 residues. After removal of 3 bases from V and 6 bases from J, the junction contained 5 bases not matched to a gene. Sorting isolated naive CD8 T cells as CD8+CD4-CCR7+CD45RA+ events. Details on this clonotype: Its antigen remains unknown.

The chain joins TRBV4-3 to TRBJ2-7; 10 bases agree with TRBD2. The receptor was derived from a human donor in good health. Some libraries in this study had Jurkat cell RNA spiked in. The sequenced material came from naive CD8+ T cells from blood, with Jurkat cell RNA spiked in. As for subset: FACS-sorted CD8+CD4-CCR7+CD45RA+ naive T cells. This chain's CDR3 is CASSQGLAGAEQYF. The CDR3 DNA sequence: TGCGCCAGCAGCCAGGGCCTAGCGGGAGCCGAGCAGTACTTC.